This T cell receptor beta chain was recorded in a study of blood T cell repertoires in COVID-19. Study summary: The samples span acute and convalescent COVID-19 from the United States, Italy and Spain. From T cells, B-cell-depleted T cells, or PBMCs came the material, which was cDNA or gDNA.

As originally analysed: Reference gene primer amplification in the assay estimated nucleated cell counts. Data came from immunoSEQ multiplex PCR; TCRdb stores just in-frame clones and leaves some out. V, J and clone size were drawn from that table, and D and trimming were deduced from the DNA. Among 90,000 to 100,000 clones listed, almost 85% were seen once. This CDR3 is 14 amino acids long. The germline V gene has CDR1 LNHNV and CDR2 YYDKDF (reference sequence). J gave up 7 bases and V 3 bases, and 7 bases lay outside the gene matches. This clone came up a few times. The receptor comes from a man between 70 and 80 years old with acute or convalescent COVID-19. V usage is TRBV15 and J usage is TRBJ1-2; 8 bases line up with TRBD1. Sequenced input: peripheral blood. CDR3 in DNA: TGTGCCACCAGCAGCGCGACAGGGGTAGGTGGCTACACCTTC. This codes for CATSSATGVGGYTF. The variable domain in full, with the rest retrieved from reference TRBV15 and TRBJ1-2, is DAMVIQNPRYQVTQFGKPVTLSCSQTLNHNVMYWYQQKSSQAPKLLFHYYDKDFNNEADTPDNFQSRRPNTSFCFLDIRSPGLGDTAMYLCATSSATGVGGYTFGSGTRLTVV.